The clone carrying this TCR beta chain appeared many times. One entry per CDR3 protein, called by TCRdb with MiXCR from the multiplex PCR reads. The sample carries 15,000 to 20,000 distinct CDR3 sequences, 45% recorded once. The source of the sample is a study of breast tumors, draining lymph nodes, adjacent tissues. The material sequenced was tumor-adjacent breast tissue. The source is a female donor with breast cancer. Some clones in this sample may be carry-over from other donors' samples.

The CDR3 sequence is CASSHGTAPFNEQFF. In nucleotides, the CDR3 is TGTGCCAGCAGCCACGGGACAGCTCCTTTCAATGAGCAGTTCTTC. The chain links TRBV7-3 to TRBJ2-1, with TRBD1 identical over 7 bases. Per the germline V gene, CDR1 is SGHTA and CDR2 is FQGTGA. This CDR3 has 15 residues. Trimming cost V 5 bases and J 6 bases; bases outside gene matches: 10.